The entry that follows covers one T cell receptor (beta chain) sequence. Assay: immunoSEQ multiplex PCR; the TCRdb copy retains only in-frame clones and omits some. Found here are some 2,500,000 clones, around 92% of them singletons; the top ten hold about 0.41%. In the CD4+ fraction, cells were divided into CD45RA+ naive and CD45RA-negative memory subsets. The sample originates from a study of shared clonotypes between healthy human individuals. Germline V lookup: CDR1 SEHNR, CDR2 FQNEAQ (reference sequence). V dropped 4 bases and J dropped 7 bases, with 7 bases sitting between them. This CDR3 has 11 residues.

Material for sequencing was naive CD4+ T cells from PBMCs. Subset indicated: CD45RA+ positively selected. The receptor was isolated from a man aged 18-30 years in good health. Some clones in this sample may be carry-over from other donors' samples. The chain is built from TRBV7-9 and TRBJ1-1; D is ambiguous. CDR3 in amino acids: CASSSLYEAFF. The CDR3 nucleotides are TGTGCCAGCAGCTCTTTGTATGAAGCTTTCTTT.